Listed below are T cell receptor beta chains from one sample, sequenced in a study of OX40 agonist ivuxolimab in advanced cancers. Sequencing was performed with immunoSEQ multiplex PCR; in TCRdb, only in-frame clones are kept and a portion is missing. Of more than 45,000 clones listed, under 90% are singletons. The sequenced sample was CD4+ or CD8+ T cells sorted from blood, obtained in a trial of the OX40 agonist ivuxolimab. These receptors were obtained from an adult with an advanced solid tumor such as melanoma, head and neck, liver or kidney cancer. CDR3s include the opening cysteine and the closing phenylalanine or tryptophan. A D gene is named only where the DNA matches it firmly. A row's size may be missing; if present it is once, few, many or a size class.

>TRBJ2-7|TRBV15|.|.|14
CATSRDSYCYEQYF
TGTGCCACCAGCAGAGATTCTTACTGCTACGAGCAGTACTTC
>TRBJ2-1|TRBV5-1|.|.|13
CASMKNGVFGQFF
TGCGCCAGCATGAAGAATGGGGTATTCGGGCAGTTCTTC
>TRBJ1-1|TRBV7-9|.|.|12
CASSNTATEAFF
TGTGCCAGCAGCAATACAGCTACTGAAGCTTTCTTT
>TRBJ2-4|TRBV7-8|.|.|19
CASSLGPISARRAKNIQYF
TGTGCCAGCAGCTTAGGCCCAATCTCGGCGAGAAGAGCCAAAAACATTCAGTACTTC
>TRBJ2-4|TRBV2|TRBD2|.|16
CASSERSGRAGNIQYF
TGTGCCAGCAGTGAACGTAGCGGGAGGGCGGGGAACATTCAGTACTTC
>TRBJ2-3|TRBV5-1|.|.|15
CASSLAVGGTDTQYF
TGCGCCAGCAGCTTGGCGGTCGGGGGCACAGATACGCAGTATTTT
>TRBJ2-7|TRBV5-5|.|.|16
CASSLGTGLVSYEQYF
TGTGCCAGCAGCTTGGGAACAGGGTTAGTCTCCTACGAGCAGTACTTC
>TRBJ1-1|TRBV6-1|.|.|12
CASLGSGTEAFF
TGTGCCAGTCTAGGCTCGGGCACTGAAGCTTTCTTT
>TRBJ2-7|TRBV7-6|TRBD2|once|13
CASSLSGRVEQYF
TGTGCCAGCAGCTTAAGCGGGAGGGTAGAGCAGTACTTC
>TRBJ2-5|TRBV7-7|TRBD2|.|15
CASSSLAGAQETQYF
TGTGCTAGCAGCTCACTAGCGGGAGCCCAAGAGACCCAGTACTTC
>TRBJ2-1|TRBV11-3|TRBD2|.|19
CASSSPYKSYSGRLGEQFF
TGTGCCAGCAGCTCCCCGTACAAAAGTTATAGCGGGAGGCTCGGTGAGCAGTTCTTC
>TRBJ2-5|TRBV4-2|.|.|16
CASSQERGGGQETQYF
TGTGCCAGCAGCCAAGAGCGAGGGGGGGGCCAAGAGACCCAGTACTTC
>TRBJ1-3|TRBV19|TRBD1|.|18
CASSNRRKTGSTGNTIYF
TGTGCCAGTAGTAATCGGAGAAAGACAGGGTCTACAGGAAACACCATATATTTT
>TRBJ1-4|TRBV9|TRBD1|.|14
CASSAGQDNEKLFF
TGTGCCAGCAGTGCGGGACAGGATAATGAAAAACTGTTTTTT
>TRBJ2-1|TRBV4-2|TRBD2|.|15
CASSQGTSGYNEQFF
TGTGCCAGCAGCCAAGGGACTAGCGGGTACAATGAGCAGTTCTTC
>TRBJ2-5|TRBV7-7|TRBD2|.|13
CASSFGGSETQYF
TGTGCTAGCAGCTTCGGGGGGTCGGAGACCCAGTACTTC
>TRBJ1-4|TRBV7-8|TRBD1|.|14
CASSPGQGREKLFF
TGTGCCAGCAGCCCCGGACAGGGAAGGGAAAAACTGTTTTTT
>TRBJ2-5|TRBV11-2|.|.|15
CASRTRGYGQETQYF
TGTGCCAGCAGGACTCGGGGGTATGGTCAAGAGACCCAGTACTTC
>TRBJ2-5|TRBV7-6|.|.|14
CASSLGSGEETQYF
TGTGCCAGCAGCTTAGGTTCCGGGGAAGAGACCCAGTACTTC
>TRBJ2-7|TRBV2|.|.|13
CASIDGVSYEQYF
TGTGCCAGCATCGACGGGGTTTCCTACGAGCAGTACTTC
>TRBJ2-2|TRBV11-2|TRBD2|few|17
CASSLVWTSGTTGELFF
TGTGCCAGCAGCTTAGTATGGACTAGCGGGACCACCGGGGAGCTGTTTTTT
>TRBJ2-3|TRBV19|TRBD1|.|14
CASSRDRGEGPQYF
TGTGCCAGTAGTCGGGACAGGGGTGAGGGTCCGCAGTATTTT
>TRBJ2-5|TRBV7-7|.|.|16
CASSPMALQGGETQYF
TGTGCTAGCAGCCCCATGGCCTTACAGGGTGGGGAGACCCAGTACTTC
>TRBJ1-5|TRBV4-1|TRBD1|.|14
CASSQRTGDQPQHF
TGCGCCAGCAGCCAAAGAACAGGGGATCAGCCCCAGCATTTT
>TRBJ1-1|TRBV10-2|.|.|14
CASSETGPNTEAFF
TGCGCCAGCAGTGAGACAGGGCCGAACACTGAAGCTTTCTTT
>TRBJ2-7|TRBV5-1|.|few|14
CASSFRTGAYEQYF
TGCGCCAGCAGCTTTAGGACCGGGGCCTACGAGCAGTACTTC
>TRBJ2-5|TRBV18|.|once|15
CASSPQRDAQETQYF
TGTGCCAGCTCACCACAAAGGGACGCCCAAGAGACCCAGTACTTC
>TRBJ1-1|TRBV4-1|TRBD1|.|13
CASSQVDRASAFF
TGCGCCAGCAGCCAAGTGGACAGGGCTTCCGCTTTCTTT
>TRBJ2-5|TRBV11-2|.|once|16
CASSLGAIGRWETQYF
TGTGCCAGCAGCTTAGGTGCCATAGGTCGGTGGGAGACCCAGTACTTC
>TRBJ2-1|TRBV7-2|TRBD2|.|14
CASSSGLANNEQFF
TGTGCCAGCAGCTCGGGACTAGCCAACAATGAGCAGTTCTTC
>TRBJ1-1|TRBV5-1|.|.|13
CASSLAQNTEAFF
TGCGCCAGCAGCTTAGCGCAGAACACTGAAGCTTTCTTT